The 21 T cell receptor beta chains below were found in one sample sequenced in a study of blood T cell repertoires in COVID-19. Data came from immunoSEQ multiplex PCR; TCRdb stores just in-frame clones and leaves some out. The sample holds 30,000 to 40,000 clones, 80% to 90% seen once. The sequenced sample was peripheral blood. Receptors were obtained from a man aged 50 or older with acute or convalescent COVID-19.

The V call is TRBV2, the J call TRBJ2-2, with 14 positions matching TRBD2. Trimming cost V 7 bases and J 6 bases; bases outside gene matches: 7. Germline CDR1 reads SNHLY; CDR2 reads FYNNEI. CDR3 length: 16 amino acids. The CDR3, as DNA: TGTGCCAGCAAGACGGGACTAGCGGGGGTTGCCGGGGAGCTGTTTTTT. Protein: CASKTGLAGVAGELFF.

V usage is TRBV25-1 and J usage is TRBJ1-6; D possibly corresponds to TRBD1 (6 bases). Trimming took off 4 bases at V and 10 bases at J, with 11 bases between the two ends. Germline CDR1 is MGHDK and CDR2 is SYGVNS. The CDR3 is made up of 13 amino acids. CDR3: CASSATGQSPLHF. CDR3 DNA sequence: TGTGCCAGCAGTGCCACAGGGCAATCACCCCTCCACTTT.

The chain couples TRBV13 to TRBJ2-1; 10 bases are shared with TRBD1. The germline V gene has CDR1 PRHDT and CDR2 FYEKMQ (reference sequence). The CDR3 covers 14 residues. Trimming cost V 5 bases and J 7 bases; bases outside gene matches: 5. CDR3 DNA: TGTGCCAGCAGCCCCGGACAGGGGGAAAATGAGCAGTTCTTC. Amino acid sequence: CASSPGQGENEQFF.

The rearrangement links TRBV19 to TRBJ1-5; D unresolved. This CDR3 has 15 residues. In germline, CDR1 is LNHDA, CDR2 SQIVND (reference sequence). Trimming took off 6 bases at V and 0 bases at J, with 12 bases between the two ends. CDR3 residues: CASRDWGGSNQPQHF. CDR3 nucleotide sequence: TGTGCCAGTAGGGACTGGGGAGGTAGCAATCAGCCCCAGCATTTT.

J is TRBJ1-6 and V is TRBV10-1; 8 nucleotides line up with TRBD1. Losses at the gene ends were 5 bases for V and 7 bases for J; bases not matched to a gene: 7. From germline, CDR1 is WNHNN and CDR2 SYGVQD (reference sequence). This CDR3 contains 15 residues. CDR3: CASSSTGGPNSPLHF. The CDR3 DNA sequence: TGCGCCAGCAGTAGTACAGGGGGACCCAATTCACCCCTCCACTTT.

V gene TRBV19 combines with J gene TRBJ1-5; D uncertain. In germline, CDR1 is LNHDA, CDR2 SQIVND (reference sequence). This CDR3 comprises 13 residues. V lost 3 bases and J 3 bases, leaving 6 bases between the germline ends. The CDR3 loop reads CASSIQVNQPQHF. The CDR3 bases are TGTGCCAGTAGTATCCAGGTCAATCAGCCCCAGCATTTT.

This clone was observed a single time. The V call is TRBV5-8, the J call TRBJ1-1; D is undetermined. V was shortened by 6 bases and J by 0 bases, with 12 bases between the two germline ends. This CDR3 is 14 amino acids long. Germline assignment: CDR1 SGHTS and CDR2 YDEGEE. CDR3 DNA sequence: TGTGCCAGCACCTGGAGACCTGTGAACACTGAAGCTTTCTTT. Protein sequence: CASTWRPVNTEAFF.

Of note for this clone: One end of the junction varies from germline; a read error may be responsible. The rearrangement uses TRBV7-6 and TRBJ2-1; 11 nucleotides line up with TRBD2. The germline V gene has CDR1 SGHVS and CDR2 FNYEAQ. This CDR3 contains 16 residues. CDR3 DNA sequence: TGTGCCAGCAGCCTAGCTGGACTAGCGGGCTCGAATGAGCAGTTCTTC. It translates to CASSLAGLAGSNEQFF.

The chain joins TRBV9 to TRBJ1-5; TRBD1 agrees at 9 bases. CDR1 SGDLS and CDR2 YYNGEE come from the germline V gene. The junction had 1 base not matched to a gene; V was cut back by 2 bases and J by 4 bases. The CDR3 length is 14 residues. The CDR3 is CASSVDRGNQPQHF. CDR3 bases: TGTGCCAGCAGCGTGGACAGGGGAAATCAGCCCCAGCATTTT.

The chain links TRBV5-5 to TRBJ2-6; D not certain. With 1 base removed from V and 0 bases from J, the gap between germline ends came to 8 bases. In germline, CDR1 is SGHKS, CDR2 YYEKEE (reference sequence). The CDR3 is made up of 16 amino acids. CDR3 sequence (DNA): TGTGCCAGCAGCTTGACTATTGGCTCTGGGGCCAACGTCCTGACTTTC. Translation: CASSLTIGSGANVLTF.

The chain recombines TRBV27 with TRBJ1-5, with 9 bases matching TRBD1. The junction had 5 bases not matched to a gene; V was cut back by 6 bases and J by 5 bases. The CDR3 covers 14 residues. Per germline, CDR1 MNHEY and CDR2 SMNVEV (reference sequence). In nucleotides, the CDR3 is TGTGCCAGCAGCAGACAGGGGGGAGATCAGCCCCAGCATTTT. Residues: CASSRQGGDQPQHF.

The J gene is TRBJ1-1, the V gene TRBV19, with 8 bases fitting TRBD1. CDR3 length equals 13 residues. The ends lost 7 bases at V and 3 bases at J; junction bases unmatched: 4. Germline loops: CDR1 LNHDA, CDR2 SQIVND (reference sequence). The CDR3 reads CASKQGADTEAFF. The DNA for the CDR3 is TGTGCCAGTAAGCAGGGGGCTGACACTGAAGCTTTCTTT.

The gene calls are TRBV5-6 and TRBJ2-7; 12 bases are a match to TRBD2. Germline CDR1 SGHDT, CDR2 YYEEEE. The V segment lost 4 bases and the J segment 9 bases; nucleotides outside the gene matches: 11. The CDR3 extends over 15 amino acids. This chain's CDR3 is CASSDGTSGPLRQYF. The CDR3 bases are TGTGCCAGCAGCGATGGGACTAGCGGGCCTCTAAGGCAGTACTTC.

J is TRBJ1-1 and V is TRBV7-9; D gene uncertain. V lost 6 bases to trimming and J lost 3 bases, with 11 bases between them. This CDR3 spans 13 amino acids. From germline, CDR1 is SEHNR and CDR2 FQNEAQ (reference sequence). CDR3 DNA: TGTGCCAGCAGTTTCCTTGAGGACACTGAAGCTTTCTTT. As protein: CASSFLEDTEAFF.

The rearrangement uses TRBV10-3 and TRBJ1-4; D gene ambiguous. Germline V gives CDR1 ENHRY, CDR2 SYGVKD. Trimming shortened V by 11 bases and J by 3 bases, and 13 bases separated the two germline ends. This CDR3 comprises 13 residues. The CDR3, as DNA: TGTGCCGCCCGAAGCCTGGCTAATGAAAAACTGTTTTTT. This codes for CAARSLANEKLFF.

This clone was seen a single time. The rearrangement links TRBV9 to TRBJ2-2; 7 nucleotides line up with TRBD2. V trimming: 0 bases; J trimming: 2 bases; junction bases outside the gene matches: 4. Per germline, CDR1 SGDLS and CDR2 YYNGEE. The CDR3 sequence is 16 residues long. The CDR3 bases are TGTGCCAGCAGCGTAGCTTGGGGGGGTAACACCGGGGAGCTGTTTTTT. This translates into CASSVAWGGNTGELFF. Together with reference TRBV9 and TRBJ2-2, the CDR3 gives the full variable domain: DSGVTQTPKHLITATGQRVTLRCSPRSGDLSVYWYQQSLDQGLQFLIQYYNGEERAKGNILERFSAQQFPDLHSELNLSSLELGDSALYFCASSVAWGGNTGELFFGEGSRLTVL.

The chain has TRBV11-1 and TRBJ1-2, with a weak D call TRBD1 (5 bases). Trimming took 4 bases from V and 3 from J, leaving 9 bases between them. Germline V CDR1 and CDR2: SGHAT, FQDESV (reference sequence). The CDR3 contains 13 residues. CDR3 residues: CASSSQGYYGYTF. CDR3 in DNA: TGTGCCAGCAGCTCGCAGGGTTACTATGGCTACACCTTC.

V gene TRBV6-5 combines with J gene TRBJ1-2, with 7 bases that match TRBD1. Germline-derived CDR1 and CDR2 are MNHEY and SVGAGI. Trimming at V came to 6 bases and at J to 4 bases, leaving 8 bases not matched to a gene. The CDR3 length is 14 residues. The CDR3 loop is CASRGDRVPYGYTF. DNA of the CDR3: TGTGCCAGCAGGGGAGACAGGGTTCCCTATGGCTACACCTTC.

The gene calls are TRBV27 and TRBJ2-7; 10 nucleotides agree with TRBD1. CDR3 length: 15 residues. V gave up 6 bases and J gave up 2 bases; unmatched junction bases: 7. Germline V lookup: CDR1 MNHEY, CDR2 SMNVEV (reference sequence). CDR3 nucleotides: TGTGCCAGCAGCCCAGGGACAGGGGCAACCTACGAGCAGTACTTC. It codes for CASSPGTGATYEQYF.

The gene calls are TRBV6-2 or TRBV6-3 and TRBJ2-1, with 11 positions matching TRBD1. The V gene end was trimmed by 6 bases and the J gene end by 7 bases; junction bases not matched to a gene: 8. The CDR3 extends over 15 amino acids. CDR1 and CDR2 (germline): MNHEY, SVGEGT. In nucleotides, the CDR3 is TGTGCCAGCAGCAAAGGACAGGGGGCAGGGAATGAGCAGTTCTTC. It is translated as CASSKGQGAGNEQFF.

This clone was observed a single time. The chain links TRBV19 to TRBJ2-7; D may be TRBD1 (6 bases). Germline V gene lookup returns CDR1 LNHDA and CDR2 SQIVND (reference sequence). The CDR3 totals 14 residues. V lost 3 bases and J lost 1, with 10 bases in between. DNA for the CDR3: TGTGCCAGTAGTATTACCGGGACATCCTACGAGCAGTACTTC. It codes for CASSITGTSYEQYF.